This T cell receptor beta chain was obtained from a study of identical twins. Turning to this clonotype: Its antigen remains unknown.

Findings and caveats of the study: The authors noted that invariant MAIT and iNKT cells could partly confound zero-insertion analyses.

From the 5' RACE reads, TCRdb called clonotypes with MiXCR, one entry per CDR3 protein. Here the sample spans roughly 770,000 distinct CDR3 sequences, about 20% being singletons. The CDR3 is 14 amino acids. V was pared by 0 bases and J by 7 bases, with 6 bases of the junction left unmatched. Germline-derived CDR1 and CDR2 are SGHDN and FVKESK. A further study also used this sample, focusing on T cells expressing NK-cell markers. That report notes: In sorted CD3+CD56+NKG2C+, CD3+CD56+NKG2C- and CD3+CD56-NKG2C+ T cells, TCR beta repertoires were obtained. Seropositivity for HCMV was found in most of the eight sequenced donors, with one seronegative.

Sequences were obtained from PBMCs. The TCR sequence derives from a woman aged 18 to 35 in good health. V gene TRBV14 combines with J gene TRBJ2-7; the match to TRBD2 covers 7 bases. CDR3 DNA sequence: TGTGCCAGCAGCCAAGAGCGGGGGAATGGGGAGCAGTACTTC. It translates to CASSQERGNGEQYF. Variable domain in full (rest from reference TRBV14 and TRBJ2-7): EAGVTQFPSHSVIEKGQTVTLRCDPISGHDNLYWYRRVMGKEIKFLLHFVKESKQDESGMPNNRFLAERTGGTYSTLKVQPAELEDSGVYFCASSQERGNGEQYFGPGTRLTVT.